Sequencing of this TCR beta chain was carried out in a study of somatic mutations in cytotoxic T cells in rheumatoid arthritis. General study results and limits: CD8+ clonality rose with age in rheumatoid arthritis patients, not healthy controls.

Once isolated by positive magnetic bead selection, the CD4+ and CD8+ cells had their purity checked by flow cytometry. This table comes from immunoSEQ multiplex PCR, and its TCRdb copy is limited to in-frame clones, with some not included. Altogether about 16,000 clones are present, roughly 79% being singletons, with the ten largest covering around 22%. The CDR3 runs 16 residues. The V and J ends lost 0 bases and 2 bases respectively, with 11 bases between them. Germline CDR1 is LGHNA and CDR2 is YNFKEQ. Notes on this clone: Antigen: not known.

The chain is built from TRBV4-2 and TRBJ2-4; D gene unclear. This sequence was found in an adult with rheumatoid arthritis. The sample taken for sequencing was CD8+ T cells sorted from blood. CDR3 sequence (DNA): TGTGCCAGCAGCCAAGATCTAGGTCTTCCCAAAAACATTCAGTACTTC. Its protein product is CASSQDLGLPKNIQYF.